These 25 T cell receptor beta chains came from one sample sequenced in a study of CD4 T cell repertoires in COVID-19. Profiled with immunoSEQ multiplex PCR; TCRdb holds only in-frame clones, not every one. This sample yields 70,000 to 95,000 clones, of which 83% are seen a single time; roughly 0.6% belongs to the top ten. The material sequenced was CD4+ T cells from peripheral blood, taken after recovery from COVID-19. All receptors come from a human donor who had COVID-19.

J is TRBJ2-7 and V is TRBV5-1; D possibly corresponds to TRBD1 (5 bases). The germline V and J ends were trimmed by 4 bases and 2 bases, with 13 bases remaining between them. In germline, CDR1 is SGHRS, CDR2 YFSETQ. The CDR3 runs to 14 residues. This CDR3 reads CASSPGDRAYEQYF. In nucleotides, the CDR3 is TGCGCCAGCAGCCCAGGAGACAGAGCCTACGAGCAGTACTTC.

The chain carries TRBV6-4 and TRBJ1-2, with D possibly TRBD1 on 5 matching bases. The length of the CDR3 is 14 residues. The V and J ends lost 2 bases and 6 bases respectively, with 13 bases between them. Per germline, CDR1 MRHNA and CDR2 SNTAGT. DNA for the CDR3: TGTGCCAGCAGTGACCGGCGGGACCTCAATGGCTACACCTTC. Its translation: CASSDRRDLNGYTF.

The chain recombines TRBV24-1 with TRBJ2-6; possible D gene TRBD2, 6 bases. This CDR3 comprises 16 residues. CDR1 and CDR2 from the germline V gene are KGHDR and SFDVKD. The V and J ends lost 5 bases and 0 bases respectively, with 10 bases between them. The CDR3 reads CATSGSGDSGANVLTF. The CDR3 DNA sequence: TGTGCCACCAGTGGCTCGGGAGACTCTGGGGCCAACGTCCTGACTTTC.

The J gene is TRBJ2-7, the V gene TRBV5-1; D might be TRBD2 (5 bases). This CDR3 is 14 amino acids long. CDR1 and CDR2 from the germline V gene are SGHRS and YFSETQ. The V gene lost 4 bases and the J gene lost 1 base, with 12 bases spanning the gap. The CDR3 region has the DNA TGCGCCAGCAGCCTTCAGGCGGGTTCCTACGAGCAGTACTTC. As protein: CASSLQAGSYEQYF.

V and J are TRBV29-1 and TRBJ1-3; D remains unclear. CDR3 size: 13 residues. The V end lost 7 bases, the J end lost 0 bases, and 10 bases lay between the germline ends. CDR1 and CDR2 (germline): SQVTM, ANQGSEA. CDR3: CSGRLASGNTIYF. The CDR3 DNA sequence: TGCAGCGGGAGGTTGGCCTCTGGAAACACCATATATTTT.

This sequence joins TRBV5-1 and TRBJ2-1; D is uncertain. The CDR3 has 14 amino acids. Trimming took off 1 base at V and 5 bases at J, with 10 bases between the two ends. Germline CDR1 is SGHRS and CDR2 is YFSETQ. CDR3 region: CASSLRTANNEQFF. CDR3 DNA: TGCGCCAGCAGCTTGCGTACAGCAAACAATGAGCAGTTCTTC. Full variable domain (remainder filled in from reference TRBV5-1 and TRBJ2-1): KAGVTQTPRYLIKTRGQQVTLSCSPISGHRSVSWYQQTPGQGLQFLFEYFSETQRNKGNFPGRFSGRQFSNSRSEMNVSTLELGDSALYLCASSLRTANNEQFFGPGTRLTVL.

The chain has TRBV19 and TRBJ2-2, with 8 positions matching TRBD1. Germline loops: CDR1 LNHDA, CDR2 SQIVND (reference sequence). V trimming: 6 bases; J trimming: 4 bases; junction bases outside the gene matches: 10. This CDR3 spans 16 amino acids. The CDR3 reads CASRNNGQGPTGELFF. The CDR3, as DNA: TGTGCCAGTAGGAATAACGGACAGGGACCCACCGGGGAGCTGTTTTTT.

The chain uses TRBV11-2 and TRBJ1-6, with unresolved D. The CDR3 runs 15 residues. V dropped 3 bases and J dropped 7 bases, with 13 bases sitting between them. The V gene's germline CDR1 is SGHAT and CDR2 FQNNGV. CDR3 protein: CASSFASGGNSPLHF. CDR3 in DNA: TGTGCCAGCAGCTTTGCTTCGGGCGGCAATTCACCCCTCCACTTT.

The CDR3 sequence: CASSLGGQGAYEQYF. In nucleotides, the CDR3 is TGTGCCAGCAGCTTAGGGGGCCAGGGAGCCTACGAGCAGTACTTC. This chain uses TRBV7-2 with TRBJ2-7, with D perhaps TRBD1 or TRBD2 (5 bases each). The CDR3 runs 15 residues. The germline CDR1 and CDR2 sequences are SGHTA and FQGNSA. Deletions cut 1 base from V and 2 bases from J, with 12 bases between.

The CDR3 sequence: CASSSSNKQGTYGYTF. The CDR3 DNA sequence: TGTGCCAGCAGCAGTTCTAACAAACAGGGGACCTATGGCTACACCTTC. This chain links TRBV14 with TRBJ1-2, with 7 bases identical to TRBD1. V lost 5 bases, J lost 4 bases, and 13 bases stayed unmatched. The CDR3 is 16 amino acids. The germline V gene encodes CDR1 SGHDN and CDR2 FVKESK.

This clone has just a few counts. V gene TRBV9 combines with J gene TRBJ2-2, with 10 positions matching TRBD2. Trimming removed 2 bases from V and 0 bases from J; junction bases left unmatched: 10. Per germline, CDR1 SGDLS and CDR2 YYNGEE. The CDR3 consists of 19 residues. The CDR3 here is CASSVLPSSGGPNTGELFF. CDR3 nucleotides: TGTGCCAGCAGCGTGCTCCCGTCTAGCGGGGGCCCGAACACCGGGGAGCTGTTTTTT.

The chain joins TRBV11-2 to TRBJ2-5, with 8 bases identical to TRBD2. This CDR3 has 14 amino acids. Germline CDR1 reads SGHAT; CDR2 reads FQNNGV. The junction had 9 bases not matched to a gene; V was cut back by 5 bases and J by 7 bases. CDR3 sequence: CASSPGLGLRTQYF. The CDR3 bases are TGTGCCAGCAGCCCGGGACTAGGATTAAGGACCCAGTACTTC.

The chain links TRBV4-1 to TRBJ1-1, with 8 bases that match TRBD1. There are 14 residues in the CDR3. The junction had 0 bases not matched to a gene; V was cut back by 3 bases and J by 0 bases. CDR1 and CDR2 (germline): MGHRA, YSYEKL. The CDR3 here is CASSQGQVNTEAFF. For the CDR3, the DNA is TGCGCCAGCAGCCAGGGACAGGTGAACACTGAAGCTTTCTTT.

The V gene is TRBV12-3 or TRBV12-4, the J gene TRBJ2-5; D may be TRBD2 (5 bases). The V end was cut by 6 bases, the J end by 4 bases, with 12 bases between. CDR3 size: 13 residues. Here the CDR3 reads CASSPGGLETQYF. CDR3 DNA: TGTGCCAGCAGCCCAGGCGGGCTAGAGACCCAGTACTTC.

This clone was detected only once. The J gene is TRBJ1-1, the V gene TRBV4-1; 10 bases fit TRBD1. CDR1 MGHRA and CDR2 YSYEKL come from the germline V gene. V lost 3 bases and J lost 1; bases outside the gene matches: 14. This CDR3 region has 19 residues. CDR3 coding DNA: TGCGCCAGCAGCCACAGACAGGGGGCTAATTCACCATGGAACACTGAAGCTTTCTTT. As protein: CASSHRQGANSPWNTEAFF.

The chain joins TRBV7-6 to TRBJ2-1; 7 nucleotides align to TRBD2. V lost 1 base and J lost 5; bases outside the gene matches: 8. CDR1 and CDR2 from the germline V gene are SGHVS and FNYEAQ. CDR3 size: 16 residues. The CDR3 DNA is TGTGCCAGCAGCTTAGTTGGTAGCGGGCAAAACAATGAGCAGTTCTTC. Its translation is CASSLVGSGQNNEQFF.

The chain combines TRBV7-6 with TRBJ2-2; maybe TRBD1 (6 bases). Germline-derived CDR1 and CDR2 are SGHVS and FNYEAQ. The CDR3 contains 19 residues. The germline V and J ends were trimmed by 6 bases and 0 bases, with 23 bases remaining between them. The CDR3 reads CASSRGLLGSGANTGELFF. CDR3 DNA: TGTGCCAGCAGTCGAGGATTACTCGGTTCAGGGGCGAACACCGGGGAGCTGTTTTTT.

Turning to this clone: The junction departs from the called germline gene at one end, perhaps through a read error. V and J are TRBV12-3 or TRBV12-4 and TRBJ2-4; 8 nucleotides line up with TRBD1. The CDR3 sequence is 12 residues long. CDR3 amino acids: CASSSQTGTGSF. CDR3 coding DNA: TGTGCCAGCAGTTCCCAAACCGGGACAGGCTCGTTC.

V and J are TRBV10-2 and TRBJ2-7, with 7 bases matching TRBD1. Trimming took 6 bases from V and 4 from J; bases not matched to a gene: 12. In germline, CDR1 is WSHSY, CDR2 SAAADI. The CDR3 runs to 15 residues. This chain's CDR3 is CASSDNAGGLYEQYF. The CDR3 bases are TGCGCCAGCAGCGATAATGCAGGGGGATTGTACGAGCAGTACTTC.

This clone was counted a few times. The V gene is TRBV5-1, the J gene TRBJ1-3, with 7 bases that match TRBD1. The V gene's germline CDR1 is SGHRS and CDR2 YFSETQ. The ends lost 1 base at V and 0 bases at J; junction bases unmatched: 4. The CDR3 consists of 16 residues. CDR3 nucleotide sequence: TGCGCCAGCAGCTTGTTACAGGGGAGCTCTGGAAACACCATATATTTT. It translates to CASSLLQGSSGNTIYF.

The V and J genes are TRBV9 and TRBJ2-2, with 10 bases fitting TRBD2. Germline CDR1 reads SGDLS; CDR2 reads YYNGEE. The CDR3 length is 17 residues. Germline trimming cut 1 base from V and 6 bases from J; bases unmatched to any gene: 9. The DNA for the CDR3 is TGTGCCAGCAGCGTAACTAGCGGGGTCTTAGTGGCCGGGGAGCTGTTTTTT. This codes for CASSVTSGVLVAGELFF. Based on the CDR3 plus reference TRBV9 and TRBJ2-2, the full variable domain is DSGVTQTPKHLITATGQRVTLRCSPRSGDLSVYWYQQSLDQGLQFLIQYYNGEERAKGNILERFSAQQFPDLHSELNLSSLELGDSALYFCASSVTSGVLVAGELFFGEGSRLTVL.

This chain connects TRBV11-3 to TRBJ2-3, with 11 bases matching TRBD2. Losses at the gene ends were 5 bases for V and 2 bases for J; bases not matched to a gene: 6. This CDR3 is 16 amino acids long. Per the germline V gene, CDR1 is SGHNT and CDR2 is YENEEA. CDR3 nucleotides: TGTGCCAGCAGCGACGGGACTAGCGGCTACACAGATACGCAGTATTTT. This gives the protein CASSDGTSGYTDTQYF.

J is TRBJ2-7 and V is TRBV29-1; 8 bases are a match to TRBD1. The germline gives CDR1 SQVTM, CDR2 ANQGSEA. CDR3 length equals 13 residues. V shed 3 bases, J shed 0 bases, and the junction held 1 base outside the gene matches. CDR3: CSVDGQGSYEQYF. The CDR3 region has the DNA TGCAGCGTTGATGGACAGGGCTCCTACGAGCAGTACTTC.

V is TRBV5-6 and J is TRBJ1-1; D is ambiguous. The V end was cut by 3 bases, the J end by 1 base, with 13 bases between. Germline values: CDR1 SGHDT, CDR2 YYEEEE. The CDR3 extends over 15 amino acids. CDR3 protein: CASSSGLMTNTEAFF. The DNA of the CDR3 is TGTGCCAGCAGCTCTGGACTGATGACGAACACTGAAGCTTTCTTT.

The table lists this clone with a few counts. The CDR3: CASSLVSYSNQPQHF. As DNA, the CDR3 is TGTGCCAGCAGCTTAGTAAGTTATAGCAATCAGCCCCAGCATTTT. The chain joins TRBV7-2 to TRBJ1-5; no firm D call. The germline V gene has CDR1 SGHTA and CDR2 FQGNSA. This CDR3 comprises 15 residues. The V end lost 1 base, the J end lost 0 bases, and 7 bases lay between the germline ends.